These 32 T cell receptor beta chains were all obtained from the same sample, sequenced in a study of technical replicates of blood from a few donors. Generated by immunoSEQ multiplex PCR, the TCRdb table keeps only in-frame clones and is missing some. The sample shows 55,000 to 65,000 clones, 85% to 95% of them seen only once. The sample was PBMCs. These receptors were obtained from a human donor in good health. Some clones in this sample may be carry-over from other donors' samples.

The V and J genes are TRBV14 and TRBJ2-1; D call uncertain. This CDR3 contains 14 residues. Germline V CDR1 and CDR2: SGHDN, FVKESK. Trimming removed 1 base at V and 0 bases at J, with 4 bases between. The CDR3 protein is CASSQAGSYNEQFF. The CDR3 coding sequence is TGTGCCAGCAGCCAAGCGGGCTCCTACAATGAGCAGTTCTTC.

The rearrangement links TRBV19 to TRBJ1-5; D is undetermined. Germline CDR1 is LNHDA and CDR2 is SQIVND (reference sequence). This CDR3 spans 15 amino acids. V lost 3 bases and J 2 bases, leaving 11 bases between the germline ends. In DNA, the CDR3 is TGTGCCAGTAGTATTCCGACTGTGGGCAATCAGCCCCAGCATTTT. As protein: CASSIPTVGNQPQHF.

Worth noting for this clone: This CDR3 is also generated by other DNA sequences in the sample. J is TRBJ2-1 and V is TRBV5-1, with 9 bases matching TRBD2. The CDR3 consists of 14 residues. CDR1 is SGHRS, CDR2 YFSETQ, per germline. V gave up 6 bases and J gave up 3 bases; unmatched junction bases: 4. The CDR3, as DNA: TGCGCCAGCACAGCGGGAGGAGGCTACAATGAGCAGTTCTTC. It is translated as CASTAGGGYNEQFF.

The rearrangement joins TRBV10-1 to TRBJ2-5; maybe TRBD2 (6 bases). Germline CDR1 WNHNN, CDR2 SYGVQD (reference sequence). Trimming stripped 11 bases from V and 3 bases from J, with 16 bases between. The CDR3 runs 13 residues. DNA of the CDR3: TGCGCCGAGGAGGGATTGGTAGAAGAGACCCAGTACTTC. Protein sequence: CAEEGLVEETQYF.

The J gene is TRBJ2-1, the V gene TRBV5-1; weak D call: TRBD2 (7 bases). This CDR3 contains 15 residues. The germline V gene encodes CDR1 SGHRS and CDR2 YFSETQ. V was clipped by 0 bases and J by 8 bases, with 15 bases between them. The CDR3 spells CASSLGGRGGDEQFF. The CDR3 nucleotides read TGCGCCAGCAGCTTGGGAGGTCGCGGGGGCGATGAGCAGTTCTTC. Based on the CDR3 plus reference TRBV5-1 and TRBJ2-1, the full variable domain is KAGVTQTPRYLIKTRGQQVTLSCSPISGHRSVSWYQQTPGQGLQFLFEYFSETQRNKGNFPGRFSGRQFSNSRSEMNVSTLELGDSALYLCASSLGGRGGDEQFFGPGTRLTVL.

This clone was seen a handful of times. V usage is TRBV6-1 and J usage is TRBJ2-7; TRBD2 agrees at 7 bases. CDR1 and CDR2 from the germline V gene are MNHNS and SASEGT. J gave up 0 bases and V 8 bases, and 10 bases lay outside the gene matches. CDR3 size: 15 residues. CDR3 sequence: CASQELAGVSYEQYF. The CDR3 bases are TGTGCCAGCCAAGAATTGGCGGGGGTCTCCTACGAGCAGTACTTC.

The chain is built from TRBV7-9 and TRBJ2-7, with 7 bases fitting TRBD2. V gave up 5 bases and J gave up 2 bases; unmatched junction bases: 6. This CDR3 spans 14 amino acids. CDR1 and CDR2 from the germline V gene are SEHNR and FQNEAQ (reference sequence). The CDR3 nucleotides read TGTGCCAGCAGCGGGCCTGCGGGAGCCTACGAGCAGTACTTC. Its protein product is CASSGPAGAYEQYF.

The V and J genes are TRBV29-1 and TRBJ2-7, with 11 bases lining up with TRBD1. This CDR3 is 13 amino acids long. The trim removed 4 bases at V and 2 bases at J, leaving 1 base unmatched. Germline CDR1 is SQVTM and CDR2 is ANQGSEA. The CDR3 sequence: CSVAGQGAYEQYF. DNA for the CDR3: TGCAGCGTTGCGGGACAGGGGGCCTACGAGCAGTACTTC.

The chain combines TRBV6-1 with TRBJ1-3, with D perhaps matching TRBD1 (5 bases). This CDR3 spans 17 amino acids. V lost 4 bases, J lost 0 bases, and 16 bases lay in between. Germline loops: CDR1 MNHNS, CDR2 SASEGT. CDR3 loop: CASSGGPLASSGNTIYF. CDR3 coding DNA: TGTGCCAGCAGTGGGGGACCTCTAGCGAGCTCTGGAAACACCATATATTTT.

CDR3 sequence: CASRRGGRDEQYF. The CDR3 DNA reads as TGTGCCAGCAGGCGGGGGGGGAGGGACGAGCAGTACTTC. This sequence joins TRBV7-9 and TRBJ2-7; 9 bases agree with TRBD2. Germline CDR1 SEHNR, CDR2 FQNEAQ (reference sequence). After removal of 6 bases from V and 5 bases from J, the junction contained 5 bases not matched to a gene. The CDR3 loop spans 13 amino acids.

This clone was picked up one time. The CDR3 sequence: CASSHTGNTEAFF. The CDR3 region has the DNA TGTGCCAGCAGCCATACAGGGAACACTGAAGCTTTCTTT. This chain connects TRBV5-4 to TRBJ1-1; a weak D match, TRBD1 (5 bases). Trimming took off 4 bases at V and 1 base at J, with 8 bases between the two ends. Germline assignment: CDR1 SGHNT and CDR2 YYREEE (reference sequence). The CDR3 runs 13 residues.

The chain has TRBV2 and TRBJ2-7; D perhaps matches TRBD2 (5 bases). In germline, CDR1 is SNHLY, CDR2 FYNNEI. CDR3 length: 15 residues. V lost 2 bases and J lost 1, with 12 bases in between. This CDR3 is CASSERTQRSYEQYF. CDR3 nucleotides: TGTGCCAGCAGTGAAAGAACGCAGCGGTCCTACGAGCAGTACTTC. The full variable domain, with the rest looked up from reference TRBV2 and TRBJ2-7, is EPEVTQTPSHQVTQMGQEVILRCVPISNHLYFYWYRQILGQKVEFLVSFYNNEISEKSEIFDDQFSVERPDGSNFTLKIRSTKLEDSAMYFCASSERTQRSYEQYFGPGTRLTVT.

CDR3 DNA: TGTGCCAGCAGTGGGTACAGCTATGGCTACACCTTC. It encodes CASSGYSYGYTF. This chain connects TRBV6-1 to TRBJ1-2; D unclear. V was clipped by 4 bases and J by 4 bases, with 7 bases between them. The CDR3 loop spans 12 amino acids. Germline CDR1 MNHNS, CDR2 SASEGT.

The chain links TRBV28 to TRBJ1-2, with TRBD1 matching over 9 bases. The V gene end was trimmed by 10 bases and the J gene end by 7 bases; junction bases not matched to a gene: 7. The CDR3 is 12 amino acids. CDR1 MDHEN and CDR2 SYDVKM come from the germline V gene. CDR3 nucleotide sequence: TGTGCCATCCCGGGGACAGGGATTGGCTACACCTTC. Its translation is CAIPGTGIGYTF.

This sequence joins TRBV7-9 and TRBJ1-2; tentative D call: TRBD1 (5 bases). CDR1 is SEHNR, CDR2 FQNEAQ, per germline (reference sequence). The CDR3 has 12 amino acids. V was clipped by 2 bases and J by 7 bases, with 8 bases between them. The CDR3 DNA follows: TGTGCCAGCAGCTTACCCAGGGCTGGCTACACCTTC. This translates into CASSLPRAGYTF.

V gene TRBV7-2 combines with J gene TRBJ2-7; 11 bases align to TRBD2. V dropped 5 bases and J dropped 4; count of bases not matched to a gene: 10. The CDR3 extends over 16 amino acids. Germline V gives CDR1 SGHTA, CDR2 FQGNSA. This CDR3 is CASSLDGLAGGYEQYF. In nucleotides, the CDR3 is TGTGCCAGCAGCCTCGACGGGCTAGCGGGAGGATACGAGCAGTACTTC.

The V gene is TRBV7-6, the J gene TRBJ1-4; D is unclear. This CDR3 is built from 15 residues. Germline values: CDR1 SGHVS, CDR2 FNYEAQ. V dropped 2 bases and J dropped 0 bases, with 7 bases sitting between them. CDR3 loop: CASSLTVSTNEKLFF. CDR3 nucleotides: TGTGCCAGCAGCTTAACTGTATCAACTAATGAAAAACTGTTTTTT. Looking up the rest from reference TRBV7-6 and TRBJ1-4 gives the full variable domain: GAGVSQSPRYKVTKRGQDVALRCDPISGHVSLYWYRQALGQGPEFLTYFNYEAQQDKSGLPNDRFSAERPEGSISTLTIQRTEQRDSAMYRCASSLTVSTNEKLFFGSGTQLSVL.

The chain links TRBV7-2 to TRBJ1-2; TRBD1 might be the D (5 bases). V lost 0 bases and J lost 4, with 9 bases in between. The germline CDR1 and CDR2 sequences are SGHTA and FQGNSA. The CDR3 length is 14 residues. The CDR3 is CASSLALRAYGYTF. The CDR3 region has the DNA TGTGCCAGCAGCTTAGCGCTCAGGGCCTATGGCTACACCTTC.

The table lists this clone with a count of one. The genes are TRBV6-8 and TRBJ2-7, with D unclear. The CDR3 consists of 16 residues. Germline CDR1 and CDR2: MNHGY and SAAAGT. V lost 0 bases, J lost 2 bases, and 14 bases lay in between. The DNA of the CDR3 is TGTGCCAGCAGTTACTCGATCCTGCGGTTCCCCTACGAGCAGTACTTC. Protein product: CASSYSILRFPYEQYF.

This clone was detected only once. This sequence joins TRBV29-1 and TRBJ2-5; 16 bases align to TRBD2. V trimming: 3 bases; J trimming: 5 bases; junction bases outside the gene matches: 6. CDR1 and CDR2 from the germline V gene are SQVTM and ANQGSEA. The CDR3 totals 16 residues. CDR3 nucleotides: TGCAGCGTTGAGATGGGACTAGCGGGGGGGTGGGAGACCCAGTACTTC. Amino acids: CSVEMGLAGGWETQYF.

The chain is built from TRBV27 and TRBJ2-7; 8 nucleotides line up with TRBD1. Germline V gene lookup returns CDR1 MNHEY and CDR2 SMNVEV (reference sequence). V was clipped by 4 bases and J by 0 bases; unmatched bases: 2. This CDR3 comprises 14 residues. CDR3 residues: CASSYRGVSYEQYF. The CDR3 DNA is TGTGCCAGCAGTTACAGGGGGGTCTCCTACGAGCAGTACTTC.

This clone was detected a few times. This chain links TRBV6-1 with TRBJ2-5; 7 bases line up with TRBD1. Germline loops: CDR1 MNHNS, CDR2 SASEGT. J was trimmed by 4 bases and V by 8 bases; bases with no gene match: 13. This CDR3 is built from 15 residues. The CDR3 is CASASGDEGAETQYF. The CDR3 nucleotides are TGTGCCAGCGCCTCTGGCGACGAGGGGGCAGAGACCCAGTACTTC.

V and J are TRBV18 and TRBJ2-2; no clear D. Germline assignment: CDR1 KGHSH and CDR2 LQKENI. This CDR3 spans 15 amino acids. V lost 2 bases and J 1 base, leaving 8 bases between the germline ends. As DNA, the CDR3 is TGTGCCAGCTCACCAATTCCAGGGAACACCGGGGAGCTGTTTTTT. Amino acids: CASSPIPGNTGELFF.

The count of this clone is one. This sequence joins TRBV7-2 and TRBJ2-7, with TRBD2 matching 7 bases. Trimming at V came to 6 bases and at J to 7 bases, leaving 3 bases not matched to a gene. CDR3 length: 11 amino acids. From germline, CDR1 is SGHTA and CDR2 FQGNSA. The CDR3 sequence is CASRSGGEQYF. The CDR3 nucleotides are TGTGCCAGCAGGTCGGGAGGTGAGCAGTACTTC.

This chain uses TRBV19 with TRBJ2-1; D is unclear. The CDR3 consists of 12 residues. V was pared by 9 bases and J by 9 bases, with 15 bases between. From germline, CDR1 is LNHDA and CDR2 SQIVND (reference sequence). DNA of the CDR3: TGTGCCAGCACCGACATCTATGCTGAGCAGTTCTTC. Protein: CASTDIYAEQFF.

The J gene is TRBJ1-1, the V gene TRBV12-5, with D unclear. The CDR3 totals 14 residues. V was cut by 1 base and J by 1 base, with 7 bases left in between. CDR1 is LGHNT and CDR2 is FRNRAP in the germline V gene. CDR3 bases: TGTGCTAGTGGTTTGGCGGACTGGAACACTGAAGCTTTCTTT. Protein: CASGLADWNTEAFF.

V usage is TRBV5-1 and J usage is TRBJ2-3; weak D call: TRBD1 (6 bases). V shed 4 bases and J shed 4 bases, with 16 bases lying between them. Per the germline V gene, CDR1 is SGHRS and CDR2 is YFSETQ. This CDR3 has 15 amino acids. In DNA, the CDR3 is TGCGCCAGCAGCCTAGGACAGCTGAGGGCAGATACGCAGTATTTT. This translates into CASSLGQLRADTQYF.

This chain joins TRBV5-1 and TRBJ2-1; 8 bases align to TRBD2. V lost 4 bases, J lost 6 bases, and 9 bases stayed unmatched. The CDR3 totals 15 residues. Germline-derived CDR1 and CDR2 are SGHRS and YFSETQ. CDR3 loop: CASSIGGASGNEQFF. The CDR3 DNA follows: TGCGCCAGCAGCATCGGGGGGGCCTCGGGCAATGAGCAGTTCTTC.

This clone has a single count. V gene TRBV4-2 combines with J gene TRBJ2-3; 11 nucleotides align to TRBD2. The J segment lost 5 bases and the V segment lost 4 bases, leaving 8 bases of the junction unmatched. In germline, CDR1 is LGHNA, CDR2 YNFKEQ. The length of the CDR3 is 16 residues. CDR3 DNA sequence: TGTGCCAGCAGCCTAGTAGCGGGGGGGCAAGGAGATACGCAGTATTTT. This translates into CASSLVAGGQGDTQYF.

The V and J genes are TRBV4-3 and TRBJ2-1, with 8 bases lining up with TRBD2. Trimming cost V 0 bases and J 7 bases; bases outside gene matches: 14. The germline V gene has CDR1 LGHNA and CDR2 YSLEER. CDR3 length: 18 residues. CDR3 in amino acids: CASSQEISPGTRQNEQFF. The CDR3 nucleotides read TGCGCCAGCAGCCAAGAAATTAGCCCCGGGACTAGGCAAAATGAGCAGTTCTTC.

The chain is built from TRBV27 and TRBJ2-6, with D perhaps matching TRBD1 (5 bases). CDR3 length: 16 residues. Per the germline V gene, CDR1 is MNHEY and CDR2 is SMNVEV (reference sequence). V was cut by 6 bases and J by 1 base, with 13 bases left in between. CDR3 in amino acids: CASRQKQESGANVLTF. The CDR3 DNA sequence: TGTGCCAGCAGACAAAAACAGGAATCTGGGGCCAACGTCCTGACTTTC.

This clone has only a few counts. The chain carries TRBV5-1 and TRBJ1-1, with TRBD1 matching over 8 bases. The length of the CDR3 is 13 residues. After removal of 4 bases from V and 5 bases from J, the junction contained 4 bases not matched to a gene. CDR1 is SGHRS, CDR2 YFSETQ, per germline. CDR3 coding DNA: TGCGCCAGCAGCCTAGACAGGGGAACTGAAGCTTTCTTT. Amino acids: CASSLDRGTEAFF.